Sequencing of this T cell receptor beta chain was carried out in a study of CD8 T cells in Susac syndrome. The wider study: Treatment at blood withdrawal was none, corticosteroids, or intravenous immunoglobulin alone in Susac syndrome patients. Notes on the study in general: Where Susac syndrome CD4+ T cell repertoires were concerned, no clonal expansion was evident.

This clonotype occurred a few times. Its cognate antigen is unknown. Sequencing of TCR beta drew on CD8+ and CD4+ T cells from blood. Both CD4+ and CD8+ T cells were negatively isolated, and TEMRA cells underwent FACS enrichment. The RNA input was roughly 0.45 to 1 ug, and it was reverse transcribed with random hexamers. One entry per CDR3 protein results from TCRdb running MiXCR on the immunoSEQ multiplex PCR reads. Counted here are approximately 180,000 distinct CDR3 sequences, roughly nine tenths occurring once; the ten biggest clones make up around 0.079%. Trimming cost V 5 bases and J 7 bases, with 12 bases left between them. This CDR3 spans 13 amino acids. Germline V lookup: CDR1 SEHNR, CDR2 FQNEAQ (reference sequence).

What was sequenced was CD4+ T cells from PBMCs. This chain uses TRBV7-9 with TRBJ2-1; D might be TRBD1 or TRBD2, each matching 5 bases. This receptor was taken from a human donor with Susac syndrome. CDR3 bases: TGTGCCAGCAGCGACCGGGGACGGAATGAGCAGTTCTTC. This translates into CASSDRGRNEQFF.